The present entry profiles one T cell receptor (beta chain) with its context. The data derive from a study of blood T cells in healthy people across ages. Alongside a J-beta primer mix, a sample-barcoded 5' primer served in a second PCR lasting roughly 7 to 11 cycles. MiXCR, applied by TCRdb to the 5' RACE reads, yields one record per CDR3 protein. The profile covers 600,000 to 1,000,000 distinct CDR3 sequences, with about 62% appearing a single time and 20% to 25% taken by the ten largest. V lost 11 bases, J lost 0 bases, and 11 bases lay in between. The CDR3 covers 13 residues. From germline, CDR1 is ENHRY and CDR2 SYGVKD.

The source of this sequence is a young man in good health. Sequenced: blood. The chain employs TRBV10-3 and TRBJ1-3, with D possibly matching TRBD1 (6 bases). The CDR3 is CALRQDSGNTIYF. CDR3 in DNA: TGTGCCCTCCGACAGGACTCTGGAAACACCATATATTTT.